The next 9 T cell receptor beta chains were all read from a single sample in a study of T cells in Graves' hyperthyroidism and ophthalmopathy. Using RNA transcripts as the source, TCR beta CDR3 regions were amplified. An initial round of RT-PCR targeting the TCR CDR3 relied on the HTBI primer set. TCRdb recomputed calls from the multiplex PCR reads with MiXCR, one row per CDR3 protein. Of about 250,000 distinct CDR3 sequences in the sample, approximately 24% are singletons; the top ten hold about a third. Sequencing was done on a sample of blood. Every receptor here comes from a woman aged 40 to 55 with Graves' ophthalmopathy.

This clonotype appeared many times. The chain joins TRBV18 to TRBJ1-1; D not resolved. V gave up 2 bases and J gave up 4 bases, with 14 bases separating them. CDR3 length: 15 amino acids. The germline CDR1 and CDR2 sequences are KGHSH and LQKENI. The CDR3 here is CASSPLERSFTEAFF. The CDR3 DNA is TGTGCCAGCTCACCATTGGAGCGCTCGTTCACTGAAGCTTTCTTT.

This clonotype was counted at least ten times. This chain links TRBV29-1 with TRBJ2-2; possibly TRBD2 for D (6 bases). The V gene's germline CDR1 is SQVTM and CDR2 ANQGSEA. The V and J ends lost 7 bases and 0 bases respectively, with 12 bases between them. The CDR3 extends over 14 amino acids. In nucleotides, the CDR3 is TGCAGCGCTAGGGACTTTACGAACACCGGGGAGCTGTTTTTT. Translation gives CSARDFTNTGELFF.

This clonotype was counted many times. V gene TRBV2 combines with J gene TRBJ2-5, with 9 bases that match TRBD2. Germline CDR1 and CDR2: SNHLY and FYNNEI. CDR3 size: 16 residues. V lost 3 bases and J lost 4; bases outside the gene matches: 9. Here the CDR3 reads CASSDRGRAGVETQYF. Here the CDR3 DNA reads TGTGCCAGCAGTGACCGCGGGAGGGCCGGGGTAGAGACCCAGTACTTC.

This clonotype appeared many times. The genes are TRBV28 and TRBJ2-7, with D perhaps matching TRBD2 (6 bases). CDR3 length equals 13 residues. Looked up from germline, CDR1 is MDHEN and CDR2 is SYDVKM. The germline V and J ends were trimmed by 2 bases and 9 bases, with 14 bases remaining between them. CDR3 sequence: CASSLSGGVGQYF. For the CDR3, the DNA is TGTGCCAGCAGTTTAAGTGGCGGGGTCGGGCAGTACTTC.

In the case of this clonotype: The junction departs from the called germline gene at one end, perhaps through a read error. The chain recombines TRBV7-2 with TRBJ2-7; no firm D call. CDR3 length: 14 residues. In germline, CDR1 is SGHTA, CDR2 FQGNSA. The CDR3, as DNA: TGTGCCAGCAGCCCTGAGTTGGCCAATTACGAGCAGTCCTTC. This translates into CASSPELANYEQSF.

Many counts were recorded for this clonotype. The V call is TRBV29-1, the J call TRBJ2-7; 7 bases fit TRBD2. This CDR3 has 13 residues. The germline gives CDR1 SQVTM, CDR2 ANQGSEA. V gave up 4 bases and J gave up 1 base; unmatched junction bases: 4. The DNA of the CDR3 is TGCAGCGTTGGACTAGCCCTATCCTACGAGCAGTACTTC. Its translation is CSVGLALSYEQYF.

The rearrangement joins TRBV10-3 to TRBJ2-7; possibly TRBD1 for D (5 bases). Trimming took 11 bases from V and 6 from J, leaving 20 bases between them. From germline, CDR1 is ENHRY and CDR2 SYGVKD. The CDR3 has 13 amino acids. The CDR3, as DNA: TGTGCCCAACAGGCATCTCCAAACGTCGAGCAGTACTTC. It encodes CAQQASPNVEQYF.

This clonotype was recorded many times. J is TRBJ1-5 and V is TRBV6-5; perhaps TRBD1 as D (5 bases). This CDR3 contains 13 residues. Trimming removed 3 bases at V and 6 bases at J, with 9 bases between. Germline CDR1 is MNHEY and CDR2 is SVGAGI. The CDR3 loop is CASSYLRGQPQHF. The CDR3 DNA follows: TGTGCCAGCAGTTATTTGAGGGGTCAGCCCCAGCATTTT.

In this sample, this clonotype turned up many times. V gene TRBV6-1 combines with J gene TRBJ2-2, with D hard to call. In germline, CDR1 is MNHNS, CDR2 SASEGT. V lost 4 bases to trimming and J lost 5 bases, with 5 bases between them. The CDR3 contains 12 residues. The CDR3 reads CASSGPTGELFF. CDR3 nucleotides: TGTGCCAGCAGTGGACCGACCGGGGAGCTGTTTTTT.